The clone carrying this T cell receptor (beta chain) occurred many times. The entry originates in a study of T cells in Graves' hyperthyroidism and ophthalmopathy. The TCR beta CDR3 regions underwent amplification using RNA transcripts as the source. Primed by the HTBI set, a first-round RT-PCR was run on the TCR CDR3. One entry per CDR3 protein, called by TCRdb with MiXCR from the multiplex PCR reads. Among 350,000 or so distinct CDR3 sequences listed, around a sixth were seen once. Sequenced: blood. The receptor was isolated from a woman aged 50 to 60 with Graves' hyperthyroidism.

CDR3 in DNA: TGTGCCAGCAGCCAAGACCAGGACAACACAGATACGCAGTATTTT. Amino acids: CASSQDQDNTDTQYF. The genes are TRBV3-1 and TRBJ2-3; D possibly corresponds to TRBD1 (5 bases). CDR3 length: 15 amino acids. In germline, CDR1 is LGHDT, CDR2 YNNKEL (reference sequence). Deletions cut 0 bases from V and 2 bases from J, with 9 bases between.